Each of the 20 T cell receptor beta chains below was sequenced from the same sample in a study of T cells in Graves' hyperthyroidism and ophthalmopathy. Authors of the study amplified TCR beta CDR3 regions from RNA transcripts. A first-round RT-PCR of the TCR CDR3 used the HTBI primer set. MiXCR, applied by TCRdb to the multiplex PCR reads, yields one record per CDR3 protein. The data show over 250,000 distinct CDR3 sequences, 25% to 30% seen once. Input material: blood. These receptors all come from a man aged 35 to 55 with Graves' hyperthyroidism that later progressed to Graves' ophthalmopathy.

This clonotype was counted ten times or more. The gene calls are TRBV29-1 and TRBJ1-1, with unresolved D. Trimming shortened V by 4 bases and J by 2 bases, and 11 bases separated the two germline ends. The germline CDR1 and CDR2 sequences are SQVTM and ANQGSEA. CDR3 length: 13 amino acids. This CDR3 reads CSVVFRYNTEAFF. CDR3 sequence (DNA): TGCAGCGTTGTTTTCAGATATAACACTGAAGCTTTCTTT.

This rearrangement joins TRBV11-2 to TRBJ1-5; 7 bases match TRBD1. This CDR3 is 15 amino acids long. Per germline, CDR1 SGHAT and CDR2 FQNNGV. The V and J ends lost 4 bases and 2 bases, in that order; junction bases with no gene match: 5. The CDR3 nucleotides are TGTGCCAGCAGCTACGCAGGGGGTCGCAATCAGCCCCAGCATTTT. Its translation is CASSYAGGRNQPQHF.

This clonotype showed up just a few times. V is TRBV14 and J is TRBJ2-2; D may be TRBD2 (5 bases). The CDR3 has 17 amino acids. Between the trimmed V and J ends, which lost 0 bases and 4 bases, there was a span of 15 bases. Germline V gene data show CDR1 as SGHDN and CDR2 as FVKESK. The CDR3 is CASSQDREGPGTGELFF. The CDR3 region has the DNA TGTGCCAGCAGCCAAGATCGCGAGGGTCCCGGCACCGGGGAGCTGTTTTTT.

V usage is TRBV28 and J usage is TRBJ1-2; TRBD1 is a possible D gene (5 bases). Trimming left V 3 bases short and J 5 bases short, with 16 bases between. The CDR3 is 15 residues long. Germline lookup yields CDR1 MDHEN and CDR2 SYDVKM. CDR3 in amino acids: CASSFRGVPYYGYTF. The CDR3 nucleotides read TGTGCCAGCAGTTTTCGGGGGGTCCCGTATTATGGCTACACCTTC.

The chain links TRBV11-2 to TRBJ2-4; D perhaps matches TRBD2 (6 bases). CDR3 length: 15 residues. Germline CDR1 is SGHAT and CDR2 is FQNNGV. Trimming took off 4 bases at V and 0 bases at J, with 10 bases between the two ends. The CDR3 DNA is TGTGCCAGCAGCTCCCGGGAGTTAGCCAAAAACATTCAGTACTTC. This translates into CASSSRELAKNIQYF.

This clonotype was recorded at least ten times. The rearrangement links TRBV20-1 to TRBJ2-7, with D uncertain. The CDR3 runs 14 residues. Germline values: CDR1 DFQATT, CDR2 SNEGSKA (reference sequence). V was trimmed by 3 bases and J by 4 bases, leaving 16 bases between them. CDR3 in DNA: TGCAGTGCTAGTAGGCAGTCCACTGGGTACGAGCAGTACTTC. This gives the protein CSASRQSTGYEQYF.

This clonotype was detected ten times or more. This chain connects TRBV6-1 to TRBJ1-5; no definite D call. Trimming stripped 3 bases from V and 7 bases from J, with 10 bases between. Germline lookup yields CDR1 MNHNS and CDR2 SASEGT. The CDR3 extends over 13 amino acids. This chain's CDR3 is CASSEDRRQPQHF. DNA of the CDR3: TGTGCCAGCAGTGAGGACCGTAGGCAGCCCCAGCATTTT.

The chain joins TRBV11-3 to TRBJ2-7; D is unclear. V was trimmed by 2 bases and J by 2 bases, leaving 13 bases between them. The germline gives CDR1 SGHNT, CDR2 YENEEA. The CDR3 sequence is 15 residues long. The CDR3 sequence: CASSLSTGGTYEQYF. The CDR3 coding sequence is TGTGCCAGCAGCTTATCTACCGGCGGAACCTACGAGCAGTACTTC.

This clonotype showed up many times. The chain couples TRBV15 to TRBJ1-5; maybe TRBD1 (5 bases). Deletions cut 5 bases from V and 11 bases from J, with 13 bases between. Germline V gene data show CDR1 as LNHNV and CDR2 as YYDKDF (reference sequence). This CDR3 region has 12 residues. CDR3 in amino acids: CATSPGPRAQHF. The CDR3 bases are TGTGCCACCAGCCCGGGACCTAGAGCCCAGCATTTT.

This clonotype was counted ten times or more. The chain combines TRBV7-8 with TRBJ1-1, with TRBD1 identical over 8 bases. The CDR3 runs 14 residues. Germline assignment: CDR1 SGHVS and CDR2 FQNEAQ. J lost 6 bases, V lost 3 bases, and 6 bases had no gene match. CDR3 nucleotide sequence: TGTGCCAGCAGCTTTCCGGGACAGGCCCCTGAAGCTTTCTTT. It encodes CASSFPGQAPEAFF.

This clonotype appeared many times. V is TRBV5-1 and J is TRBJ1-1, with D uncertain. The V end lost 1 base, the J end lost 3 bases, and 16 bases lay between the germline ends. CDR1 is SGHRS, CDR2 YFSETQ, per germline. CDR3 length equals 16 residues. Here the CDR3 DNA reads TGCGCCAGCAGCTTGCAAGGTCTAGGGTTCGACACTGAAGCTTTCTTT. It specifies CASSLQGLGFDTEAFF.

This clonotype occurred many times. CDR3 sequence (DNA): TGTGCCAGCAGTTTATCCCACAGAAGAAGATCTGAAGCTTTCTTT. Translation gives CASSLSHRRRSEAFF. This rearrangement joins TRBV12-3 or TRBV12-4 to TRBJ1-1; D remains unclear. The CDR3 extends over 15 amino acids. V shed 2 bases and J shed 6 bases, with 16 bases lying between them.

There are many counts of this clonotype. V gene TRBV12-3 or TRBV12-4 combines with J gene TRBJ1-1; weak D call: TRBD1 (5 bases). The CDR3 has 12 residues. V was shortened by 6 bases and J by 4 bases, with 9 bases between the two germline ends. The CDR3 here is CASSGGSTEAFF. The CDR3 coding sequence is TGTGCCAGCAGCGGGGGGAGCACTGAAGCTTTCTTT.

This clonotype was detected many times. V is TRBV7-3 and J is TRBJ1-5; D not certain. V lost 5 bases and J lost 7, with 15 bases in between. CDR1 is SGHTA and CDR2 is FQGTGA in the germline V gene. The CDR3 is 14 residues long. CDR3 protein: CASSPRVAGQPQHF. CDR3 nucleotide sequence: TGTGCCAGCAGCCCTCGGGTCGCGGGGCAGCCCCAGCATTTT.

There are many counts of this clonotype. The CDR3 sequence: CASSSWGDMNTEAFF. The DNA for the CDR3 is TGTGCCAGCAGCTCCTGGGGGGACATGAACACTGAAGCTTTCTTT. V and J are TRBV13 and TRBJ1-1; weak D call: TRBD1 (6 bases). V was trimmed by 4 bases and J by 0 bases, leaving 12 bases between them. The CDR3 sequence is 15 residues long. The germline CDR1 and CDR2 sequences are PRHDT and FYEKMQ (reference sequence).

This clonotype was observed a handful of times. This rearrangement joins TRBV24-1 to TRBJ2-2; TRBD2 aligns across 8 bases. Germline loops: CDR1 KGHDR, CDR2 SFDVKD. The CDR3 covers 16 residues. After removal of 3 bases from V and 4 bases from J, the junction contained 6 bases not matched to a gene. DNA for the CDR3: TGTGCCACCAGTGATCTGGGACTAGACGGCACCGGGGAGCTGTTTTTT. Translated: CATSDLGLDGTGELFF.

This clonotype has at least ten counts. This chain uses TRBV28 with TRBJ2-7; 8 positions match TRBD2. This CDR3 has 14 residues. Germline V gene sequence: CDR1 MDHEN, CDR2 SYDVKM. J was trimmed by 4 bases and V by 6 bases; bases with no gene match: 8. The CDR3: CASSRSGSRYEQYF. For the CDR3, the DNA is TGTGCCAGCAGCCGGAGCGGGAGTAGATACGAGCAGTACTTC.

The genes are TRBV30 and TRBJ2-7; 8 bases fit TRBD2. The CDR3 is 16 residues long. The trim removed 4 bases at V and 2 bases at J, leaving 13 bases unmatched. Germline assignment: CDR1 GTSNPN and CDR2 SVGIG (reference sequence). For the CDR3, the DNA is TGTGCCTGGACCACAAGGGGGGAAGCGGGGGCCTACGAGCAGTACTTC. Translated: CAWTTRGEAGAYEQYF.

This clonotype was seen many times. The CDR3 is CASSPGTENQPQHF. The CDR3 bases are TGCGCCAGCAGCCCTGGGACGGAAAATCAGCCCCAGCATTTT. The V call is TRBV5-1, the J call TRBJ1-5; tentatively, D is TRBD1 (5 bases). Germline CDR1 is SGHRS and CDR2 is YFSETQ. Deletions cut 4 bases from V and 4 bases from J, with 12 bases between. This CDR3 region has 14 residues.

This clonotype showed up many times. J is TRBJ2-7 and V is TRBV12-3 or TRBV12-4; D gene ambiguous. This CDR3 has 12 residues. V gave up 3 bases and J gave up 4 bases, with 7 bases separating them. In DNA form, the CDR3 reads TGTGCCAGCAGTTTCCGGGCGTACGAGCAGTACTTC. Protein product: CASSFRAYEQYF.